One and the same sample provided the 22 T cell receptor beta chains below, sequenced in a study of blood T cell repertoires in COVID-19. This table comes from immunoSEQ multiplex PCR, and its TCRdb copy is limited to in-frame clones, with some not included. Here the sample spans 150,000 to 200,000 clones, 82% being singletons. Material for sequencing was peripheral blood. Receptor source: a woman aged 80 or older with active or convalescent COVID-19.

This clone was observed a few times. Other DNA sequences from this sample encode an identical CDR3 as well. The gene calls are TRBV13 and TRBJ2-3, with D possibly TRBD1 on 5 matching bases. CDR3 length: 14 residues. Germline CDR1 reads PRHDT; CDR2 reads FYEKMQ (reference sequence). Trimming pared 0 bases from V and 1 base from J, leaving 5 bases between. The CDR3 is CASSLGQGTDTQYF. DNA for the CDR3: TGTGCCAGCAGCTTAGGACAGGGCACAGATACGCAGTATTTT.

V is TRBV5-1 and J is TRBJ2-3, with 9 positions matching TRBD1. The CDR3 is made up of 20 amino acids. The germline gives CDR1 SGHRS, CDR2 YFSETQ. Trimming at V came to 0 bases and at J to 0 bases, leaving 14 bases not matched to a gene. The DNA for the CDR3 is TGCGCCAGCAGCTTGGTTTCGGGACAGGGTGAAATCTTTAGCACAGATACGCAGTATTTT. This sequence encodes CASSLVSGQGEIFSTDTQYF. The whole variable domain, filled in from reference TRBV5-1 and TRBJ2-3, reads KAGVTQTPRYLIKTRGQQVTLSCSPISGHRSVSWYQQTPGQGLQFLFEYFSETQRNKGNFPGRFSGRQFSNSRSEMNVSTLELGDSALYLCASSLVSGQGEIFSTDTQYFGPGTRLTVL.

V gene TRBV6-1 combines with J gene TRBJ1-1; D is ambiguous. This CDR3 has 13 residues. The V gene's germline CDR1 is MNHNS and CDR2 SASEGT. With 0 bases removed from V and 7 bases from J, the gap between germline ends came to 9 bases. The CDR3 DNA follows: TGTGCCAGCAGTGAAGCGGGCCCGATTGAAGCTTTCTTT. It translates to CASSEAGPIEAFF.

For the CDR3, the DNA is TGTGCCAGCAGTTCAACCCGGGACAGGGTAAATGAGCAGTTCTTC. It codes for CASSSTRDRVNEQFF. The chain recombines TRBV27 with TRBJ2-1; 9 nucleotides line up with TRBD1. Germline V CDR1 and CDR2: MNHEY, SMNVEV (reference sequence). This CDR3 spans 15 amino acids. V lost 4 bases, J lost 7 bases, and 8 bases stayed unmatched.

The CDR3 DNA is TGTGCCACCAGTGTTCCAGGGGTGGATCAGCCCCAGCATTTT. Residues: CATSVPGVDQPQHF. V usage is TRBV24-1 and J usage is TRBJ1-5; D is perhaps TRBD1 (6 bases). From germline, CDR1 is KGHDR and CDR2 SFDVKD. The CDR3 sequence is 14 residues long. Deletions cut 5 bases from V and 5 bases from J, with 12 bases between.

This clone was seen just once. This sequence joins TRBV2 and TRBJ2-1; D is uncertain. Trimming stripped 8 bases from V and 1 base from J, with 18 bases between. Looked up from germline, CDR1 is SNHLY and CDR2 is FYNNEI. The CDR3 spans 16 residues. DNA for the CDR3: TGTGCCAGCGGAAGTTCGTGGGCTGGGTCCTACAATGAGCAGTTCTTC. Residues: CASGSSWAGSYNEQFF.

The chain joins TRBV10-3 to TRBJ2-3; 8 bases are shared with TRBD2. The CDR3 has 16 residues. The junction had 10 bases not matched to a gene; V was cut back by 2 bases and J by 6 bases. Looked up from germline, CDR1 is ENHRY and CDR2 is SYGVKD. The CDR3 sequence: CAISEPVAGPRDTQYF. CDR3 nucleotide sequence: TGTGCCATCAGTGAGCCAGTAGCGGGGCCCAGGGATACGCAGTATTTT.

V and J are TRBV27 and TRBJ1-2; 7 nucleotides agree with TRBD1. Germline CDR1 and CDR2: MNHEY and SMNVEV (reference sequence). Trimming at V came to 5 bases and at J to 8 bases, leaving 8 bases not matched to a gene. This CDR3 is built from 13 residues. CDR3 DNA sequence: TGTGCCAGCAGTACGACAGGGATTAACGGCTACACCTTC. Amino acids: CASSTTGINGYTF.

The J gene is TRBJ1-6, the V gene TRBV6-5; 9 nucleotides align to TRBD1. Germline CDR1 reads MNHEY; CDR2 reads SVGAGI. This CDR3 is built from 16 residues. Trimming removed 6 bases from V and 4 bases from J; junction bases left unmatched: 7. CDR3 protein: CASSYQQGAYNSPLHF. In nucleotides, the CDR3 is TGTGCCAGCAGCTACCAACAGGGGGCGTATAATTCACCCCTCCACTTT.

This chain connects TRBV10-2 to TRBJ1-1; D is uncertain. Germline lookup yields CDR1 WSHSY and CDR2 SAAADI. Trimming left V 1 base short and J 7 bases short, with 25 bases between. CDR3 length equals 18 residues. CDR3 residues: CASSELRSQVSVAHEAFF. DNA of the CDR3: TGCGCCAGCAGTGAGTTGAGGTCCCAAGTTTCCGTTGCGCATGAAGCTTTCTTT.

This CDR3 reads CASKDYSAGNTIYF. DNA of the CDR3: TGTGCCAGCAAGGACTACTCCGCTGGAAACACCATATATTTT. The J gene is TRBJ1-3, the V gene TRBV28; D not certain. Germline CDR1 reads MDHEN; CDR2 reads SYDVKM. The V end lost 7 bases, the J end lost 2 bases, and 12 bases lay between the germline ends. This CDR3 is built from 14 residues.

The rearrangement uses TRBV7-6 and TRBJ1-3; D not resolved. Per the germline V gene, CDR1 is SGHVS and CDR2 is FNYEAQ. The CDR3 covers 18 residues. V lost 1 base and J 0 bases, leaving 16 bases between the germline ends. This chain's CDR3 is CASSLGPRGVVSGNTIYF. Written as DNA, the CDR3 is TGTGCCAGCAGCTTAGGACCTCGGGGTGTGGTCTCTGGAAACACCATATATTTT.

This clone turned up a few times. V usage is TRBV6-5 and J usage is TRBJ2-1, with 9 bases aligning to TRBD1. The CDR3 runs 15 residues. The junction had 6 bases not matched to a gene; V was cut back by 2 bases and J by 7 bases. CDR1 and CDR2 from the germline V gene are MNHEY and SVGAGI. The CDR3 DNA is TGTGCCAGCAGTTACACAAGGACAGGGGCAAATGAGCAGTTCTTC. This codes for CASSYTRTGANEQFF.

The CDR3 is CSVMDRGEQYF. The CDR3 DNA reads as TGCAGCGTAATGGACAGGGGCGAGCAGTACTTC. This sequence joins TRBV29-1 and TRBJ2-7; 9 nucleotides align to TRBD1. Germline assignment: CDR1 SQVTM and CDR2 ANQGSEA. The CDR3 spans 11 residues. V trimming: 6 bases; J trimming: 6 bases; junction bases outside the gene matches: 3.

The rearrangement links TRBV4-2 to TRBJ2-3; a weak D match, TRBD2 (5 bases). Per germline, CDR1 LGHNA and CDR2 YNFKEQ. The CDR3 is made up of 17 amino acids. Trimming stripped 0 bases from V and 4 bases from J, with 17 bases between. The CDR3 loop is CASSQEGTEGFADTQYF. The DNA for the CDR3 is TGTGCCAGCAGCCAAGAGGGCACAGAGGGATTCGCAGATACGCAGTATTTT.

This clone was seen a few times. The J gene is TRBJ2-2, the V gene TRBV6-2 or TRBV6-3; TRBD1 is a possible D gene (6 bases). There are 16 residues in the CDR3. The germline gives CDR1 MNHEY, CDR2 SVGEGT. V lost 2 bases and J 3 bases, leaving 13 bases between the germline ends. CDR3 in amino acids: CASSYGPGADTGELFF. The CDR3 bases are TGTGCCAGCAGTTACGGCCCAGGGGCCGACACCGGGGAGCTGTTTTTT.

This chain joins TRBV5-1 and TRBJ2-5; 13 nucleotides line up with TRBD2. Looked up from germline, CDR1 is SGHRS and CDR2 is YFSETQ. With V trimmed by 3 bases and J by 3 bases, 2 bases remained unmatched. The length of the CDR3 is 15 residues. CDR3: CASSSGTSGEETQYF. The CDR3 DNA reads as TGCGCCAGCAGCTCTGGGACTAGCGGGGAAGAGACCCAGTACTTC.

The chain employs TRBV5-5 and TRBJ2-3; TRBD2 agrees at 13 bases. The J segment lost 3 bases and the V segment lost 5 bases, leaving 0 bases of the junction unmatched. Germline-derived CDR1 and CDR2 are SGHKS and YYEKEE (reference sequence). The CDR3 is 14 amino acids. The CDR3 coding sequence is TGTGCCAGCAGACTAGCGGGAGGGACAGATACGCAGTATTTT. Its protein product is CASRLAGGTDTQYF.

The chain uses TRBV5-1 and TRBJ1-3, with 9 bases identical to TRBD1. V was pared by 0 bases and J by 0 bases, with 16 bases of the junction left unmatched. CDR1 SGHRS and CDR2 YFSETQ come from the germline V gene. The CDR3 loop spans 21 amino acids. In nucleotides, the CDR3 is TGCGCCAGCAGCTTGGCCGGGGGGGCCACAGGGGGCATCGGCTCTGGAAACACCATATATTTT. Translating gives CASSLAGGATGGIGSGNTIYF.

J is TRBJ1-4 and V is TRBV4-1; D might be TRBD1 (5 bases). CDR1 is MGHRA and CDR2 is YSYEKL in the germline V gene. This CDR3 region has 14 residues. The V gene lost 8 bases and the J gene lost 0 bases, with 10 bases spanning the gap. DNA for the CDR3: TGCGCCAGCCAGCAGGGTGCAACTAATGAAAAACTGTTTTTT. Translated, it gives CASQQGATNEKLFF.

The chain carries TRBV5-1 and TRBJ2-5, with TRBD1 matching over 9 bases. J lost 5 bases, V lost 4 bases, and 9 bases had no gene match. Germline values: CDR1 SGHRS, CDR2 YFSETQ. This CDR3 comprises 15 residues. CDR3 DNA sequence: TGCGCCAGCAGCGCCGGGACAGGGTTTCGGGAGACCCAGTACTTC. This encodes CASSAGTGFRETQYF.

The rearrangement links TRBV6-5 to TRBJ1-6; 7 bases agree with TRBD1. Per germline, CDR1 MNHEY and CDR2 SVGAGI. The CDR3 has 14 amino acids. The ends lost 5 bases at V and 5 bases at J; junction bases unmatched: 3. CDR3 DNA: TGTGCCAGCAGTATGGGACAGCATAATTCACCCCTCCACTTT. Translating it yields CASSMGQHNSPLHF.